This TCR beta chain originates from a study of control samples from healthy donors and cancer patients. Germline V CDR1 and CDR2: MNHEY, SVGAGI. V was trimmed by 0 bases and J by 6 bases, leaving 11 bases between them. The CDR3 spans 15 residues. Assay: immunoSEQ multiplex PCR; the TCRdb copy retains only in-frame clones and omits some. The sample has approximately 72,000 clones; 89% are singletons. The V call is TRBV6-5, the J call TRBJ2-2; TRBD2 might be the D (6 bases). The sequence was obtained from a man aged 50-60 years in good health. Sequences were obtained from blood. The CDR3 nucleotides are TGTGCCAGCAGTTACTCACCGGGGACTCCCGGGGAGCTGTTTTTT. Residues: CASSYSPGTPGELFF.